This is a list of T cell receptor beta chains from one sample in a study of graft-versus-host responses after intestinal transplantation. Assay: immunoSEQ multiplex PCR; the TCRdb copy retains only in-frame clones and omits some. The data show tens of thousands of clones, approximately 82% seen once. This sample comprised PBMCs, obtained 28 days after intestinal transplant. These receptors came from a human patient who received an intestinal transplant, so some T cells may come from the graft donor. The CDR3 runs from the conserved cysteine through the conserved F or W. D genes are given only for firm matches. Size tells how often a clone was seen (once, few, many) or the class of an expanded clone, and some rows leave it out.

TRBV5-6	-	-	TRBJ2-1	TGTGCCAGCAGCTTGGAAACAGATCCCTACAATGAGCAGTTCTTC	CASSLETDPYNEQFF
TRBV6-6	few	-	TRBJ2-2	TGTGCCAGCTTCCGGTCGGGAGAAAACACCGGGGAGCTGTTTTTT	CASFRSGENTGELFF
TRBV6-5	-	-	TRBJ2-1	TGTGCCAGCAGTTACTCCAGCTACAATGAGCAGTTCTTC	CASSYSSYNEQFF
TRBV6-1	-	-	TRBJ1-1	TGTGCCAGCAGTGAACAGAACACTGAAGCTTTCTTT	CASSEQNTEAFF
TRBV5-1	-	-	TRBJ2-1	TGCGCCAGCAGCTCAGGGAGGGGGCAGACCAATGAGCAGTTCTTC	CASSSGRGQTNEQFF
TRBV27	-	-	TRBJ1-1	TGTGCCAGCAGTTTAGGCCCTCCCAGGGTGAACACTGAAGCTTTCTTT	CASSLGPPRVNTEAFF
TRBV5-5	few	-	TRBJ1-1	TGTGCCAGCAGCTTGGGAGAGGAATTCATAGTGGACACTGAAGCTTTCTTT	CASSLGEEFIVDTEAFF
TRBV29-1	-	TRBD2	TRBJ2-3	TGCAGCGTTGGACTAGCCATCATCACAGATACGCAGTATTTT	CSVGLAIITDTQYF
TRBV28	few	-	TRBJ2-7	TGTGCCAGCAGTTTGCCAGGGAAGGGCGAGCAGTACTTC	CASSLPGKGEQYF
TRBV6-6	-	-	TRBJ2-1	TGTGCCTCGCTAGGGGAAGGTAGCAATGAGCAGTTCTTC	CASLGEGSNEQFF
TRBV5-6	few	-	TRBJ2-5	TGTGCCAGCAGCCTACAGGGTAGACGCCAAGAGACCCAGTACTTC	CASSLQGRRQETQYF
TRBV7-9	-	TRBD2	TRBJ2-1	TGTGCCAGCAGCTCTAGCGGGAGGGCCAATGAGCAGTTCTTC	CASSSSGRANEQFF
TRBV2	-	TRBD1	TRBJ2-1	TGTGCCAGCAGGGGGGACAGGGGGCATGAGCAGTTCTTC	CASRGDRGHEQFF
TRBV11-2	-	-	TRBJ2-6	TGTGCCAGCAGCTTACCTAAGGGGCGCCCTTCTGGGGCCAACGTCCTGACTTTC	CASSLPKGRPSGANVLTF
TRBV5-1	-	-	TRBJ2-3	TGCGCCAGCAGCGCCACTAGCACAGATACGCAGTATTTT	CASSATSTDTQYF
TRBV18	-	-	TRBJ1-1	TGTGCCAGCTCACCGTGGGGGACTGAAGCTTTCTTT	CASSPWGTEAFF
TRBV6-5	-	TRBD1	TRBJ2-3	TGTGCCAGCAAGGAGCGGGACAGGGCAGGAGATACGCAGTATTTT	CASKERDRAGDTQYF
TRBV2	-	TRBD2	TRBJ2-7	TGTGCCAGCAGTGTGACTAGCGGTTCCTACGAGCAGTACTTC	CASSVTSGSYEQYF
TRBV4-1	-	TRBD2	TRBJ2-5	TGCGCCAGCAGCCAAGCGATAGCGGGGGGCTACGAGACCCAGTACTTC	CASSQAIAGGYETQYF
TRBV2	-	TRBD2	TRBJ2-3	TGTGCCAGCAGTGAGAGGAGGACTAGCGTAGATACGCAGTATTTT	CASSERRTSVDTQYF
TRBV29-1	-	-	TRBJ2-2	TGCAGCGCCGTTTTTGGTCAGGCGAACACCGGGGAGCTGTTTTTT	CSAVFGQANTGELFF
TRBV7-3	few	TRBD1	TRBJ2-4	TGTGCCAGCAGCTCAGGGGGCTCGAAAAACATTCAGTACTTC	CASSSGGSKNIQYF
TRBV19	once	TRBD1	TRBJ2-1	TGTGCCAGTACCCCGGACAGGGGGGCAAATGAGCAGTTCTTC	CASTPDRGANEQFF
TRBV30	-	-	TRBJ1-6	TGTGCCTGGATAGGTACAGATTCACCCCTCCACTTT	CAWIGTDSPLHF
TRBV6-5	-	-	TRBJ2-5	TGTGCCAGCAGTCAACAGGGACTCCAAGAGACCCAGTACTTC	CASSQQGLQETQYF
TRBV4-1	-	-	TRBJ2-7	TGCGCCAGCAGCCAAGGAGAGACAGGCCCCTACGAGCAGTACTTC	CASSQGETGPYEQYF
TRBV5-4	-	-	TRBJ2-5	TGTGCCAGCAGCTTGGCCTCGTCAGAGACCCAGTACTTC	CASSLASSETQYF
TRBV6-1	-	-	TRBJ1-2	TGTGCCAGCACCGACACGGGGGTGAAACCCTATGGCTACACCTTC	CASTDTGVKPYGYTF
TRBV5-1	-	-	TRBJ1-1	TGCGCCAGCAGCGGGGGGAACACTGAAGCTTTCTTT	CASSGGNTEAFF
TRBV29-1	-	TRBD2	TRBJ2-1	TGCAGCGCCAAACTAGCGGAAGTGAATGAGCAGTTCTTC	CSAKLAEVNEQFF
TRBV9	few	-	TRBJ2-3	TGTGCCAGCAGCGGCACCGGGACCCGAGGAGCAGATACGCAGTATTTT	CASSGTGTRGADTQYF
TRBV10-3	-	-	TRBJ2-5	TGTGCCATCAGTAAGATGACTAGTCGCCAAGAGACCCAGTACTTC	CAISKMTSRQETQYF
TRBV13	-	-	TRBJ2-3	TGTGCCAGCAGCTCCCGTCAGGCAGATACGCAGTATTTT	CASSSRQADTQYF
TRBV11-1	-	TRBD2	TRBJ2-7	TGTGCCAGCAGCTTGAGGGGACTAGCCAACGACGAGCAGTACTTC	CASSLRGLANDEQYF
TRBV5-1	-	-	TRBJ2-1	TGCGCCAGCGTGAGGGAGGGGGCAGCCCCCTACAATGAGCAGTTCTTC	CASVREGAAPYNEQFF
TRBV21-1	-	-	TRBJ2-7	TGTGCCAGCAGCAAAGTGGAACGGTGCTGGCCGGGGACTAGCGGGAGACGTCTTTCCTACGAGCAGTACTTC	CASSKVERCWPGTSGRRLSYEQYF
TRBV9	-	-	TRBJ2-3	TGTGCCAGCAGCGTAGCGGAGGGTGAAAGGGATACGCAGTATTTT	CASSVAEGERDTQYF